This T cell receptor (beta chain) is from a study of T-cell memory formation after mild COVID-19. 5'RACE primed from the constant segment yielded TCR alpha and TCR beta cDNA libraries bearing sample barcodes and UMIs. TCRdb processed the 5' RACE reads anew with MiXCR; each CDR3 protein has one entry. The sample has about 150,000 distinct CDR3 sequences; under 30% are singletons. From germline, CDR1 is MNHNS and CDR2 SASEGT. Trimming cost V 5 bases and J 2 bases; bases outside gene matches: 17. This CDR3 is 18 amino acids long. The sequencing sample was made of PBMCs or a T cell subset sorted from them (not recorded which). The chain joins TRBV6-1 to TRBJ1-1; 7 nucleotides match TRBD1. The origin of this receptor is an adult woman who had mild COVID-19 (a few samples of this study predate the infection). Cell type and time point are not known. This CDR3 reads CASSTIPPIGGINTEAFF. CDR3 DNA sequence: TGTGCCAGCAGTACTATCCCACCGATAGGGGGCATAAACACTGAAGCTTTCTTT.